A selection of T cell receptor beta chains follows, all from one sample in a study of control samples from healthy donors and cancer patients. Data came from immunoSEQ multiplex PCR; TCRdb stores just in-frame clones and leaves some out. The sample table sets out roughly 200,000 clones. Sequenced: blood. These receptor sequences come from a woman in her twenties or thirties in good health. CDR3s include the opening cysteine and the closing phenylalanine or tryptophan. A D gene is named only where the DNA matches it firmly.

cdr3_aa | j_call | d_call | cdr3_length | v_call
CASSISLSGANVLTF | TRBJ2-6 | NA | 15 | TRBV5-1
CASSPFWYTEAFF | TRBJ1-1 | NA | 13 | TRBV6-5
CASSLRRLRGANTGELFF | TRBJ2-2 | NA | 18 | TRBV7-3
CASGWDDNQPQHF | TRBJ1-5 | NA | 13 | TRBV12-5
CASSPNPTGTDTQYF | TRBJ2-3 | TRBD1 | 15 | TRBV18
CASRPGTSLGYTF | TRBJ1-2 | NA | 13 | TRBV19
CASSLGQENQPQHF | TRBJ1-5 | NA | 14 | TRBV7-2
CASSFGQGSGAFF | TRBJ1-1 | TRBD1 | 13 | TRBV7-2
CATSTDRVYGYTF | TRBJ1-2 | TRBD1 | 13 | TRBV15
CASSGIGATNEKLFF | TRBJ1-4 | NA | 15 | TRBV28